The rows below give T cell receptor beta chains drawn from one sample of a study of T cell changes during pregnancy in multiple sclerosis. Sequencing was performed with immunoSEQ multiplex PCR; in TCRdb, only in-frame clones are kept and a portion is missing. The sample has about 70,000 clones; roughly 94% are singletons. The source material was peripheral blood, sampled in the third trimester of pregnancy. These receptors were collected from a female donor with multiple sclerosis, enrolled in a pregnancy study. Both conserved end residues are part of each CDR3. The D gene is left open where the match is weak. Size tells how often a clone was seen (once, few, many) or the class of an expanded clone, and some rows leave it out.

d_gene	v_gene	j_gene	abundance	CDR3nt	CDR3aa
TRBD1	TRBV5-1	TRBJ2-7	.	TGCGCCAGCAGCCGTGGACAGGGGGCGCTCGAGCAGTACTTC	CASSRGQGALEQYF
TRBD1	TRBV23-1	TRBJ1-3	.	TGCGCCAGCAGTCCGTCGGACAGGAGCTCTGGAAACACCATATATTTT	CASSPSDRSSGNTIYF
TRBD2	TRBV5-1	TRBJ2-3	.	TGCGCCAGCAGCAACCGGACTAGCGGGGGGGCTGATACGCAGTATTTT	CASSNRTSGGADTQYF
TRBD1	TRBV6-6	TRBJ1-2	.	TGTGCCAGCAGTCCTACAGGGGTTGATGGCTACACCTTC	CASSPTGVDGYTF
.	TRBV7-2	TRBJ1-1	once	TGTGCCACCAGATCGAGGGCAGGGGCTTTAGGGACTGAAGCTTTCTTT	CATRSRAGALGTEAFF
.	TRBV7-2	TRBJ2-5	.	TGTGCCAGCAGCAACCGGGGCCAAGAGACCCAGTACTTC	CASSNRGQETQYF
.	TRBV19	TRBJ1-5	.	TGTGCCAGTAGTATAGATTGGGGGGGTCAGCCCCAGCATTTT	CASSIDWGGQPQHF
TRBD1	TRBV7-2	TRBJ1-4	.	TGTGCCAGCAGGGACAGGGGTGACGAAAAACTGTTTTTT	CASRDRGDEKLFF
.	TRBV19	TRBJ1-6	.	TGTGCCAGTAGTACCACCCGCGGGGAGGGCTCACCCCTCCACTTT	CASSTTRGEGSPLHF
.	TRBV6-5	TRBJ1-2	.	TGTGCCAGCAGTTACCGGCAGGGAGGGTGGTACACCTTC	CASSYRQGGWYTF
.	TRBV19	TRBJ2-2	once	TGTGCCAGTAATACGTGGGCCGGCGCGGGGTCGGGGGAAGCCGGGGAGCTGTTTTTT	CASNTWAGAGSGEAGELFF
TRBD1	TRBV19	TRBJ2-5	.	TGTGCCAGTAGTACCGGGACAGGGGGTCGGGAGACCCAGTACTTC	CASSTGTGGRETQYF
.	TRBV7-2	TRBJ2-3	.	TGTGCCAGCAGCTTAGTCGGGACTAGCACAGATACGCAGTATTTT	CASSLVGTSTDTQYF
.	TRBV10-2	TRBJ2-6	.	TGCGCCAGCAGTCCCCATTTTCGGGGGGCGTCCTCTGGGGCCAACGTCCTGACTTTC	CASSPHFRGASSGANVLTF
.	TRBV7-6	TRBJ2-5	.	TGTGCCAGCAGCTCAAAGAGGTACCAAGAGACCCAGTACTTC	CASSSKRYQETQYF
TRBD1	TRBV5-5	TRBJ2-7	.	TGTGCCAGCAGCCCGACAGGGAGCTCCTACGAGCAGTACTTC	CASSPTGSSYEQYF
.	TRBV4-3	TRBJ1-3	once	TGCGCCAGCAGCCAAGAATATGGAAACACCATATATTTT	CASSQEYGNTIYF
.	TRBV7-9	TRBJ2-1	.	TGTGCCAGCAGGACTGAGGAGGATGAGCAGTTCTTC	CASRTEEDEQFF
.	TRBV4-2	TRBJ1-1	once	TGTGCCAGCAGCCACCAAAGGACAGCAGACTCTGAAGCTTTCTTT	CASSHQRTADSEAFF
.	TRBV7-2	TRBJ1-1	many	TGTGCCAGCAGCGTAAACACTGAAGCTTTCTTT	CASSVNTEAFF
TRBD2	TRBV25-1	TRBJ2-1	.	TGTGCCGACCGGAGCGGGGCGTTCGAGCAGTTCTTC	CADRSGAFEQFF
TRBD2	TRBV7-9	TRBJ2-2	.	TGTGCCAGCAGCTTATGGGGGGGGACGACCGGGGAGCTGTTTTTT	CASSLWGGTTGELFF
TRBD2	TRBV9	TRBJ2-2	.	TGTGCCAGCAGCGCCCGGCGGGGGGAAGTCACCGGGGAGCTGTTTTTT	CASSARRGEVTGELFF
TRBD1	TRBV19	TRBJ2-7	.	TGTGCCAGTAAACGCGCCGGGACAGGGCACCAGTCCTACGAGCAGTACTTC	CASKRAGTGHQSYEQYF
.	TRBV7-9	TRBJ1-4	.	TGTGCCAGCAGATGGGGGCTGAGAGAAAAACTGTTTTTT	CASRWGLREKLFF
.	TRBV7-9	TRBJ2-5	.	TGTGCCAGCAGCTTAGTCGGGGTCCAAGAGACCCAGTACTTC	CASSLVGVQETQYF
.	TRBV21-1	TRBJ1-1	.	TGTGCCAGCAGCAATAACGTCGGGGAGGTGATGAACACTGAAGCTTTCTTT	CASSNNVGEVMNTEAFF
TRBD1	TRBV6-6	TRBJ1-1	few	TGTGCCAGCAGACACCAGGGGGTGAACACTGAAGCTTTCTTT	CASRHQGVNTEAFF
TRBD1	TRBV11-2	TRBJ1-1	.	TGTGCCAGCAAGGGACAGATGAACACTGAAGCTTTCTTT	CASKGQMNTEAFF
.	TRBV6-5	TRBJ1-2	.	TGTGCCAGCAGCCCTGGGGGCAACGGCTACACCTTC	CASSPGGNGYTF
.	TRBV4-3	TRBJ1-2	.	TGCGCCAGCAGCCAAGTGGGGGCTGGCTACACCTTC	CASSQVGAGYTF
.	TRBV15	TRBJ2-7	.	TGTGCCACCAGCAGAGAAAGAATGGGGACAACCAACTACGAGCAGTACTTC	CATSRERMGTTNYEQYF
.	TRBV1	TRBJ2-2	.	TGCACCAGCAGGGGACTAGCGGGACGCACCGGGGAGCTGTTTTTT	CTSRGLAGRTGELFF
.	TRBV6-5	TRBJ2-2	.	TGTGCCAGCAGTTACTCGGGGGGGCTCGGGGAGCTGTTTTTT	CASSYSGGLGELFF
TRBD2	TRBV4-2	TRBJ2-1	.	TGTGCCAGCAGCCAAGCCCTAGCGGGGTACTACAATGAGCAGTTCTTC	CASSQALAGYYNEQFF
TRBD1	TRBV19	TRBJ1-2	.	TGTGCCAGTAGTACGGGACAGAACCTCGTTGGGGGGACCTTC	CASSTGQNLVGGTF
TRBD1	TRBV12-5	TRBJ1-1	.	TGTGCTAGTGGTTTGGCCTCTGGGACAGGGGGAGGCAACACTGAAGCTTTCTTT	CASGLASGTGGGNTEAFF
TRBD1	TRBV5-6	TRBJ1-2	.	TGTGCCAGCAGCTTGGCCGGGACAGGGAGGGGCTACACCTTC	CASSLAGTGRGYTF
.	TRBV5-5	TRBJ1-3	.	TGTGCCAGCAGCGGACAGCCCCACTCTGGAAACACCATATATTTT	CASSGQPHSGNTIYF
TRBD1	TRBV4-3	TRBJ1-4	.	TGCGCCAGCAGCCAAGAGAGAGGGACAGGGTTAGAAAAACTGTTTTTT	CASSQERGTGLEKLFF
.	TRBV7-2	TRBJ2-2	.	TGTGCCAGCAGCTCTCGGGGGACCAACACCGGGGAGCTGTTTTTT	CASSSRGTNTGELFF
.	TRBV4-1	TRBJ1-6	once	TGCGCCAGCAGCCAAGAAGGGGGTATCGGTTCACCCCTCCACTTT	CASSQEGGIGSPLHF
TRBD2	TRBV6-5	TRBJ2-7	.	TGTGCCAGCTCCGCTACTAGCGGGGGCCGATACGAGCAGTACTTC	CASSATSGGRYEQYF
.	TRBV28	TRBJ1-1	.	TGTGCCAGCAGTTTACTAGACAGGAACACTGAAGCTTTCTTT	CASSLLDRNTEAFF
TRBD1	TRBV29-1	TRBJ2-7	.	TGCAGCGTGGGACAGAGCTCCTACGAGCAGTACTTC	CSVGQSSYEQYF
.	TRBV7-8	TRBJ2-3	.	TGTGCCAGCAGCCCCCTCATGGGGCGGGGAGGAGATACGCAGTATTTT	CASSPLMGRGGDTQYF